This T cell receptor beta chain was sequenced during a study of blood T cells in healthy people across ages. Combining a sample-barcoded 5' primer with a J-beta primer mix, a second PCR ran for about 6 to 11 cycles. A single record per CDR3 protein comes from TCRdb applying MiXCR to the 5' RACE reads. The table has over 1,500,000 distinct CDR3 sequences, about two fifths seen once. Samples had at least 7 million PBMCs isolated from them. Between the trimmed V and J ends, which lost 7 bases and 3 bases, there was a span of 13 bases. The germline V gene encodes CDR1 SEHNR and CDR2 FQNEAQ (reference sequence). The CDR3 has 13 residues.

The receptor's source is a human donor in good health. The chain couples TRBV7-9 to TRBJ2-7, with a tentative D call TRBD2 (6 bases). Sequenced material: blood. CDR3 sequence reads: CASTAREDYEQYF. CDR3 nucleotides: TGTGCCAGCACCGCCAGGGAGGACTACGAGCAGTACTTC. Full variable domain (outside the CDR3, taken from reference TRBV7-9 and TRBJ2-7): DTGVSQNPRHKITKRGQNVTFRCDPISEHNRLYWYRQTLGQGPEFLTYFQNEAQLEKSRLLSDRFSAERPKGSFSTLEIQRTEQGDSAMYLCASTAREDYEQYFGPGTRLTVT.